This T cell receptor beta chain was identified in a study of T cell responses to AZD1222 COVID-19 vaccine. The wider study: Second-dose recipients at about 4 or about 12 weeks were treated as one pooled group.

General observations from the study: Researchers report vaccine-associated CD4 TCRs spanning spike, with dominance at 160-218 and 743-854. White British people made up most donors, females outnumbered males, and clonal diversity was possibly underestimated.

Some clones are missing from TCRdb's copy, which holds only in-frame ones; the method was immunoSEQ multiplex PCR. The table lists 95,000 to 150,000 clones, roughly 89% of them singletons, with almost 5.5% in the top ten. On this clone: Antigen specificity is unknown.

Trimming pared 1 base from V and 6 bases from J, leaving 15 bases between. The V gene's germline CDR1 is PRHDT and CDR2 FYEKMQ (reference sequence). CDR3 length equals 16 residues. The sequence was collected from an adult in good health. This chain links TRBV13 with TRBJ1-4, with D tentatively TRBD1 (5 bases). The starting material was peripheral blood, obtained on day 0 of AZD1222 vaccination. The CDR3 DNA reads TGTGCCAGCAGCTTAGCTGGCAGGGAGAGCGATGAAAAACTGTTTTTT. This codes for CASSLAGRESDEKLFF. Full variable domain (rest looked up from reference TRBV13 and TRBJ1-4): AAGVIQSPRHLIKEKRETATLKCYPIPRHDTVYWYQQGPGQDPQFLISFYEKMQSDKGSIPDRFSAQQFSDYHSELNMSSLELGDSALYFCASSLAGRESDEKLFFGSGTQLSVL.